This T cell receptor beta chain derives from a study of T cell repertoires in cytomegalovirus infection. The wider study: Carrying CMV and the relevant HLA type showed in public TCR beta signatures.

With regard to this clonotype: Its antigen is as yet unknown.

The CDR3 totals 14 residues. CDR1 SGHTA and CDR2 FQGNSA come from the germline V gene. V lost 6 bases and J lost 8; bases outside the gene matches: 7. One entry per CDR3 protein, called by TCRdb with MiXCR from the reads. The data show roughly 720,000 distinct CDR3 sequences, 35% seen once. Broader study findings: Dominating the ex vivo response were TCR beta clonotypes that were CMV-specific and HLA-C-restricted.

This TCR was sampled from a human donor in good health (CMV status not recorded). Some clones in this sample may be carry-over from other donors' samples. Sequencing input: PBMCs. The chain uses TRBV7-2 and TRBJ2-3, with 11 bases matching TRBD1. As DNA, the CDR3 is TGTGCCAGCAGAAACGGGGACAGGGGGTTTACGCAGTATTTT. Its translation: CASRNGDRGFTQYF. The variable domain in full, with the rest retrieved from reference TRBV7-2 and TRBJ2-3, is GAGVSQSPSNKVTEKGKDVELRCDPISGHTALYWYRQSLGQGLEFLIYFQGNSAPDKSGLPSDRFSAERTGGSVSTLTIQRTQQEDSAVYLCASRNGDRGFTQYFGPGTRLTVL.